A selection of T cell receptor beta chains follows, all from one sample in a study of blood T cell repertoires in COVID-19. Assay used: immunoSEQ multiplex PCR; TCRdb lists only in-frame clones, some missing. The data show approximately 65,000 clones, about nine tenths seen once. Sequencing was performed on peripheral blood. These receptors were obtained from a woman aged 18-29 years with acute or convalescent COVID-19. Both conserved end residues are part of each CDR3. The D gene is left open where the match is weak. Expanded clones get a size class; other rows say once, few or many, or leave the size out.

CDR3nt: TGTGCCAGCAGTTTGGGCAGGTCGACCGGGGAGCTGTTTTTT; CDR3aa: CASSLGRSTGELFF; d_gene: .; v_gene: TRBV27; j_gene: TRBJ2-2; abundance: .
CDR3nt: TGTGCCAGCAGTTCCCGGGACAGGGTCTATGGCTACACCTTC; CDR3aa: CASSSRDRVYGYTF; d_gene: TRBD1; v_gene: TRBV6-2/TRBV6-3; j_gene: TRBJ1-2; abundance: .
CDR3nt: TGTGCCAGCAGCTCAATACAGTTCCAAGAGACCCAGTACTTC; CDR3aa: CASSSIQFQETQYF; d_gene: .; v_gene: TRBV7-2; j_gene: TRBJ2-5; abundance: .
CDR3nt: TGTGCCATCAGTGACGGGACAGGCCTTGATGAAAAACTGTTTTTT; CDR3aa: CAISDGTGLDEKLFF; d_gene: TRBD1; v_gene: TRBV10-3; j_gene: TRBJ1-4; abundance: .
CDR3nt: TGTGCCAGCAGCATGACAGGGGGCTTCAATGAGCAGTTCTTC; CDR3aa: CASSMTGGFNEQFF; d_gene: TRBD1; v_gene: TRBV11-2; j_gene: TRBJ2-1; abundance: once
CDR3nt: TGTGCCAGCAGTTTACCCCGGGACAGCCCCGGGGTAGGCACAGATACGCAGTATTTT; CDR3aa: CASSLPRDSPGVGTDTQYF; d_gene: TRBD1; v_gene: TRBV28; j_gene: TRBJ2-3; abundance: .
CDR3nt: TGTGCCTGGAGAACAGGAATGGGTGGCTACACCTTC; CDR3aa: CAWRTGMGGYTF; d_gene: .; v_gene: TRBV30; j_gene: TRBJ1-2; abundance: .
CDR3nt: TGCGCCAGCAGCTTGAACACCCGAGGCACTGAAGCTTTCTTT; CDR3aa: CASSLNTRGTEAFF; d_gene: .; v_gene: TRBV5-1; j_gene: TRBJ1-1; abundance: once
CDR3nt: TGTGCCAGCAGCTTTCAGGCAGGGGGCCAAGAGACCCAGTACTTC; CDR3aa: CASSFQAGGQETQYF; d_gene: TRBD1; v_gene: TRBV5-8; j_gene: TRBJ2-5; abundance: .
CDR3nt: TGTGCCAGCTCACTAACTCAACTTAGCGGGGGCTACAATGAGCAGTTCTTC; CDR3aa: CASSLTQLSGGYNEQFF; d_gene: TRBD2; v_gene: TRBV18; j_gene: TRBJ2-1; abundance: .
CDR3nt: TGTGCCAGCAGCCCACGGGGGACAGATACGCAGTATTTT; CDR3aa: CASSPRGTDTQYF; d_gene: .; v_gene: TRBV11-3; j_gene: TRBJ2-3; abundance: .
CDR3nt: TGTGCCAGCAGGGAGGGGGCTGGCAGGGACTCTGGAAACACCATATATTTT; CDR3aa: CASREGAGRDSGNTIYF; d_gene: TRBD1; v_gene: TRBV28; j_gene: TRBJ1-3; abundance: .
CDR3nt: TGCGCCAGTGCGCGATCAGGGTTGGTCCAAGAGACCCAGTACTTC; CDR3aa: CASARSGLVQETQYF; d_gene: .; v_gene: TRBV5-1; j_gene: TRBJ2-5; abundance: .
CDR3nt: TGTGCCAGCAGCCGACAGGATAATTCACCCCTCCACTTT; CDR3aa: CASSRQDNSPLHF; d_gene: .; v_gene: TRBV16; j_gene: TRBJ1-6; abundance: .
CDR3nt: TGTGCCAGCTCACCCCGTCGGAATGAAAAACTGTTTTTT; CDR3aa: CASSPRRNEKLFF; d_gene: .; v_gene: TRBV18; j_gene: TRBJ1-4; abundance: once
CDR3nt: TGTGCCTGGAGCGTAGGATTATGGAGGGAACTGTTTTTT; CDR3aa: CAWSVGLWRELFF; d_gene: .; v_gene: TRBV30; j_gene: TRBJ1-4; abundance: .
CDR3nt: TGTGCCAGCAGCGTGGGGGAGGGCGTCAAAAACATTCAGTACTTC; CDR3aa: CASSVGEGVKNIQYF; d_gene: TRBD2; v_gene: TRBV9; j_gene: TRBJ2-4; abundance: .
CDR3nt: TGTGCCAGCAGACGGATACAGGGGGTTCGAGAAAAACTGTTTTTT; CDR3aa: CASRRIQGVREKLFF; d_gene: TRBD1; v_gene: TRBV27; j_gene: TRBJ1-4; abundance: .
CDR3nt: TGTGCCAGCAGCTCTTTGACTAGCGGACTCAACAATGAGCAGTTCTTC; CDR3aa: CASSSLTSGLNNEQFF; d_gene: TRBD2; v_gene: TRBV7-2; j_gene: TRBJ2-1; abundance: .
CDR3nt: TGTGCCACCAGTGATCCAGGGGGGACAGATACGCAGTATTTT; CDR3aa: CATSDPGGTDTQYF; d_gene: .; v_gene: TRBV24-1; j_gene: TRBJ2-3; abundance: .
CDR3nt: TGTGCCAGCAGGGTTCAGATTGCCACTGAAGCTTTCTTT; CDR3aa: CASRVQIATEAFF; d_gene: .; v_gene: TRBV6-5; j_gene: TRBJ1-1; abundance: .
CDR3nt: TGTGCCAGCAGCCAAGATATAACTGGGGCAGAGACCCAGTACTTC; CDR3aa: CASSQDITGAETQYF; d_gene: .; v_gene: TRBV3-1/TRBV3-2; j_gene: TRBJ2-5; abundance: .
CDR3nt: TGCGCCAGCAGCCAAGGACCGGGACTAGCGGTCGAGCAGTACTTC; CDR3aa: CASSQGPGLAVEQYF; d_gene: TRBD2; v_gene: TRBV4-1; j_gene: TRBJ2-7; abundance: .
CDR3nt: TGTGCCAGCAGCTTAGCGAAGGGACTAGCGGGCGAATACAATGAGCAGTTCTTC; CDR3aa: CASSLAKGLAGEYNEQFF; d_gene: TRBD2; v_gene: TRBV7-9; j_gene: TRBJ2-1; abundance: .
CDR3nt: TGTGCCAGCAGTGGGACAGGGGTGGCAGCTTTCTTT; CDR3aa: CASSGTGVAAFF; d_gene: TRBD1; v_gene: TRBV2; j_gene: TRBJ1-1; abundance: .
CDR3nt: TGTGCCAGCAGAATCGGACAGACCTCTGGAAACACCATATATTTT; CDR3aa: CASRIGQTSGNTIYF; d_gene: .; v_gene: TRBV6-5; j_gene: TRBJ1-3; abundance: .
CDR3nt: TGTGCCAGCAGCGTTTTACAGAACACCGGGGAGCTGTTTTTT; CDR3aa: CASSVLQNTGELFF; d_gene: .; v_gene: TRBV9; j_gene: TRBJ2-2; abundance: .
CDR3nt: TGTGCCAGCTTGACTTCGGGGTCTACTGAAGCTTTCTTT; CDR3aa: CASLTSGSTEAFF; d_gene: .; v_gene: TRBV18; j_gene: TRBJ1-1; abundance: .
CDR3nt: TGTGCCAGCAGCCAAGACAGGGTCACCTACAATGAGCAGTTCTTC; CDR3aa: CASSQDRVTYNEQFF; d_gene: TRBD1; v_gene: TRBV5-6; j_gene: TRBJ2-1; abundance: once
CDR3nt: TGTGCCAGCAGTTATGGGACAGTTGGCGCTGAAGCTTTCTTT; CDR3aa: CASSYGTVGAEAFF; d_gene: TRBD1; v_gene: TRBV6-5; j_gene: TRBJ1-1; abundance: .
CDR3nt: TGTGCCATCAGTGAGCGGGGGGGTTACGAGCAGTACTTC; CDR3aa: CAISERGGYEQYF; d_gene: TRBD2; v_gene: TRBV10-3; j_gene: TRBJ2-7; abundance: .
CDR3nt: TGTGCCAGCAGCCCAAGGACAGGGGGCGCGGATGGCTACACCTTC; CDR3aa: CASSPRTGGADGYTF; d_gene: TRBD1; v_gene: TRBV9; j_gene: TRBJ1-2; abundance: .
CDR3nt: TGTGCCAGCAGTGCTGCGCGACAGGGGTTTCGGCAGCCCCAGCATTTT; CDR3aa: CASSAARQGFRQPQHF; d_gene: TRBD1; v_gene: TRBV28; j_gene: TRBJ1-5; abundance: .
CDR3nt: TGTGCCAGCAGTAGGGGAAGCGACTACAATGAGCAGTTCTTC; CDR3aa: CASSRGSDYNEQFF; d_gene: .; v_gene: TRBV6-5; j_gene: TRBJ2-1; abundance: .
CDR3nt: TGTGCCAGCAAGCGGGGAATTAATGAAAAACTGTTTTTT; CDR3aa: CASKRGINEKLFF; d_gene: .; v_gene: TRBV12-3/TRBV12-4; j_gene: TRBJ1-4; abundance: .
CDR3nt: TGTGCCAGCAGCCCGATACGGACAGCCAACTATGGCTACACCTTC; CDR3aa: CASSPIRTANYGYTF; d_gene: .; v_gene: TRBV7-9; j_gene: TRBJ1-2; abundance: .
CDR3nt: TGTGCCAGCAGCTTCCAGGCAAACTCTGGAAACACCATATATTTT; CDR3aa: CASSFQANSGNTIYF; d_gene: .; v_gene: TRBV7-9; j_gene: TRBJ1-3; abundance: .
CDR3nt: TGTGCCACGGGGCGGGGGGGGCGGGCAGATACGCAGTATTTT; CDR3aa: CATGRGGRADTQYF; d_gene: TRBD2; v_gene: TRBV28; j_gene: TRBJ2-3; abundance: .
CDR3nt: TGTGCCAGCAGTGAAGGTTTTTTTAGCGCAGCTAGCACAGATACGCAGTATTTT; CDR3aa: CASSEGFFSAASTDTQYF; d_gene: .; v_gene: TRBV6-1; j_gene: TRBJ2-3; abundance: .
CDR3nt: TGTGCCAGCAGTCTTAGACAGGAGAACACCGGGGAGCTGTTTTTT; CDR3aa: CASSLRQENTGELFF; d_gene: .; v_gene: TRBV5-5; j_gene: TRBJ2-2; abundance: .
CDR3nt: TGTGCCAGCAGTTACGAGGCAGGGGCCCCCTCCAGGTTTGGCTACACCTTC; CDR3aa: CASSYEAGAPSRFGYTF; d_gene: .; v_gene: TRBV6-2/TRBV6-3; j_gene: TRBJ1-2; abundance: .
CDR3nt: TGTGCCAGTACCAATGGCCCGAACACTGAAGCTTTCTTT; CDR3aa: CASTNGPNTEAFF; d_gene: .; v_gene: TRBV19; j_gene: TRBJ1-1; abundance: .